These 15 T cell receptor beta chains were all obtained from the same sample, sequenced in a study of T cells in Graves' hyperthyroidism and ophthalmopathy. It was RNA transcripts that yielded the amplified TCR beta CDR3 regions. First-round RT-PCR with HTBI primers amplified the TCR CDR3 region. TCRdb ran MiXCR on the multiplex PCR reads and lists one entry per CDR3 protein. The sample holds around 580,000 distinct CDR3 sequences, 46% seen once. The material sequenced was peripheral blood or thyroid tissue (not recorded which). Every receptor here comes from a woman between 18 and 30 years old with Graves' hyperthyroidism.

The V call is TRBV10-3, the J call TRBJ2-7; 7 nucleotides line up with TRBD1. The germline gives CDR1 ENHRY, CDR2 SYGVKD. CDR3 length: 17 amino acids. Unmatched junction bases numbered 15, after V lost 0 bases and J lost 7 bases. The CDR3 sequence is CAISESAVTGIINEQYF. In DNA form, the CDR3 reads TGTGCCATCAGTGAGTCGGCCGTGACAGGGATAATCAATGAGCAGTACTTC.

This clonotype was seen ten or more times. This rearrangement joins TRBV7-8 to TRBJ2-7, with D hard to call. The V gene lost 6 bases and the J gene lost 2 bases, with 14 bases spanning the gap. The CDR3 length is 14 residues. The germline gives CDR1 SGHVS, CDR2 FQNEAQ. DNA of the CDR3: TGTGCCAGCAGGCCATTAGTCACTACCTACGAGCAGTACTTC. It yields the protein CASRPLVTTYEQYF.

This clonotype was detected ten times or more. The gene calls are TRBV10-3 and TRBJ2-7; 10 bases match TRBD2. The CDR3 sequence is 13 residues long. Germline V CDR1 and CDR2: ENHRY, SYGVKD. V was pared by 6 bases and J by 4 bases, with 3 bases of the junction left unmatched. DNA of the CDR3: TGTGCCATCAGATTGGGACTAGCGTACGAGCAGTACTTC. Its translation is CAIRLGLAYEQYF.

Notes on this clonotype: A read error may account for a junction end that differs from germline. The CDR3 DNA reads as TGTGCCAGCAGCTTGGGGACGAAACAAGGGACCCAGTACTTC. Translated, it gives CASSLGTKQGTQYF. The V call is TRBV5-4, the J call TRBJ2-5; D gene unclear. Germline assignment: CDR1 SGHNT and CDR2 YYREEE (reference sequence). The length of the CDR3 is 14 residues.

V gene TRBV5-1 combines with J gene TRBJ1-2; D call uncertain. Germline loops: CDR1 SGHRS, CDR2 YFSETQ. The ends were cut back, 0 bases at V and 4 bases at J, with 13 bases in the middle. There are 15 residues in the CDR3. The CDR3 DNA is TGCGCCAGCAGCTTGGACGGGAAAGGATTCTATGGCTACACCTTC. This codes for CASSLDGKGFYGYTF.

This clonotype occurred many times. This sequence joins TRBV7-9 and TRBJ1-2; maybe TRBD1 (5 bases). With 6 bases removed from V and 7 bases from J, the gap between germline ends came to 18 bases. This CDR3 comprises 14 residues. Germline V gene sequence: CDR1 SEHNR, CDR2 FQNEAQ (reference sequence). This CDR3 is CASRSTEGEGGYTF. For the CDR3, the DNA is TGTGCCAGCAGGTCGACGGAAGGGGAAGGTGGCTACACCTTC.

DNA for the CDR3: TGTGCCAGCAGCTGCTGTTTGGGGCTTCAGGACACTGAAGCTTTCTTT. Residues: CASSCCLGLQDTEAFF. The rearrangement links TRBV7-9 to TRBJ1-1; D is possibly TRBD1 (5 bases). The germline CDR1 and CDR2 sequences are SEHNR and FQNEAQ (reference sequence). The length of the CDR3 is 16 residues. V was pared by 4 bases and J by 3 bases, with 18 bases between.

In the case of this clonotype: An end of the junction does not agree with germline; a read error may underlie this. The chain has TRBV12-3 or TRBV12-4 and TRBJ2-7; D may be TRBD2 (6 bases). This CDR3 contains 17 residues. The CDR3 sequence is CASSSRTSGLVTYEEYF. In nucleotides, the CDR3 is TGTGCCAGCAGTTCTCGAACCTCGGGACTGGTAACCTACGAGGAGTACTTC.

This clonotype was seen many times. J is TRBJ2-5 and V is TRBV11-3, with 15 bases matching TRBD2. CDR1 and CDR2 (germline): SGHNT, YENEEA. This CDR3 region has 18 residues. Trimming cost V 0 bases and J 4 bases; bases outside gene matches: 6. Here the CDR3 reads CASSLDYGTSGRTETQYF. CDR3 in DNA: TGTGCCAGCAGCTTAGATTACGGGACTAGCGGGAGGACAGAGACCCAGTACTTC. The full variable domain, rest sourced from reference TRBV11-3 and TRBJ2-5, is EAGVVQSPRYKIIEKKQPVAFWCNPISGHNTLYWYLQNLGQGPELLIRYENEEAVDDSQLPKDRFSAERLKGVDSTLKIQPAELGDSAVYLCASSLDYGTSGRTETQYFGPGTRLLVL.

CDR3 DNA sequence: TGCGCCAGCAGAGCAGGGGTGAACACTGAAGCTTTCTTT. Residues: CASRAGVNTEAFF. This chain connects TRBV10-2 to TRBJ1-1, with D maybe TRBD1 (6 bases). Trimming removed 6 bases from V and 0 bases from J, with 8 bases in between. The CDR3 sequence is 13 residues long. Germline V lookup: CDR1 WSHSY, CDR2 SAAADI.

The chain recombines TRBV10-1 with TRBJ1-2; unclear D gene. Germline V gene sequence: CDR1 WNHNN, CDR2 SYGVQD (reference sequence). V lost 8 bases, J lost 2 bases, and 12 bases lay in between. CDR3 size: 13 residues. As DNA, the CDR3 is TGCGCCAGCGTTGGAGGGCAGAACTATGGCTACACCTTC. It specifies CASVGGQNYGYTF.

The rearrangement links TRBV2 to TRBJ1-2; D might be TRBD1 (6 bases). CDR3 length: 13 amino acids. Germline-derived CDR1 and CDR2 are SNHLY and FYNNEI. Trimming removed 7 bases at V and 5 bases at J, with 14 bases between. The DNA of the CDR3 is TGTGCCAGCAATGGGGGGGGGGCTTATGGCTACACCTTC. It specifies CASNGGGAYGYTF. The full variable domain, completed using reference TRBV2 and TRBJ1-2, is EPEVTQTPSHQVTQMGQEVILRCVPISNHLYFYWYRQILGQKVEFLVSFYNNEISEKSEIFDDQFSVERPDGSNFTLKIRSTKLEDSAMYFCASNGGGAYGYTFGSGTRLTVV.

In its sample, this clonotype was seen many times. The rearrangement links TRBV5-8 to TRBJ1-1, with D maybe TRBD1 (6 bases). The CDR3 is made up of 14 amino acids. V was shortened by 4 bases and J by 5 bases, with 15 bases between the two germline ends. From germline, CDR1 is SGHTS and CDR2 YDEGEE. CDR3 DNA: TGTGCCAGCAGCCCGATGCCTCAGGGGACTGAAGCTTTCTTT. It specifies CASSPMPQGTEAFF.

The chain couples TRBV7-2 to TRBJ1-6; D is unresolved. The CDR3 totals 14 residues. Germline values: CDR1 SGHTA, CDR2 FQGNSA. V gave up 1 base and J gave up 6 bases, with 7 bases separating them. CDR3 sequence (DNA): TGTGCCAGCAGCTTAGGGGAGGGTAATTCACCCCTCCACTTT. This gives the protein CASSLGEGNSPLHF. The whole variable domain, remainder taken from reference TRBV7-2 and TRBJ1-6, is GAGVSQSPSNKVTEKGKDVELRCDPISGHTALYWYRQSLGQGLEFLIYFQGNSAPDKSGLPSDRFSAERTGGSVSTLTIQRTQQEDSAVYLCASSLGEGNSPLHFGNGTRLTVT.

The rearrangement uses TRBV29-1 and TRBJ2-3, with 9 nucleotides matching TRBD2. The V gene end was trimmed by 3 bases and the J gene end by 2 bases; junction bases not matched to a gene: 9. The germline CDR1 and CDR2 sequences are SQVTM and ANQGSEA. The CDR3 is 16 amino acids. CDR3 protein: CSVEGLAGHFTDTQYF. The CDR3 region has the DNA TGCAGCGTTGAGGGGCTAGCGGGACACTTCACAGATACGCAGTATTTT.